The 20 T cell receptor beta chains listed next were all sequenced from one sample in a study of cytomegalovirus exposure and HLA in healthy donors. With 60 Vbeta and 13 Jbeta primers, the PCR was carried out. Generated by immunoSEQ multiplex PCR, the TCRdb table keeps only in-frame clones and is missing some. This sample carries approximately 210,000 clones, 82% of them seen once, and the ten largest clones take approximately 6%. The specimen sequenced was PBMCs. Source of these receptors: a man aged 40-50 years in good health and CMV-seropositive.

This chain connects TRBV19 to TRBJ2-7; 9 bases are a match to TRBD1. The CDR3 has 14 residues. The V and J ends lost 5 bases and 3 bases, in that order; junction bases with no gene match: 5. Germline values: CDR1 LNHDA, CDR2 SQIVND (reference sequence). The CDR3 loop reads CASSDTGGGYEQYF. The CDR3 DNA sequence: TGTGCCAGTAGTGATACAGGGGGCGGCTACGAGCAGTACTTC.

The rearrangement links TRBV10-3 to TRBJ1-5; 12 bases agree with TRBD1. This CDR3 is built from 19 residues. J gave up 9 bases and V 2 bases, and 17 bases lay outside the gene matches. Per germline, CDR1 ENHRY and CDR2 SYGVKD. The DNA for the CDR3 is TGTGCCATCAGTGAGGCCGGGACAGGGGGCCTAGCTAGGAGAGGGCCCCAGCATTTT. Translation: CAISEAGTGGLARRGPQHF.

The chain combines TRBV29-1 with TRBJ2-5; 9 nucleotides align to TRBD1. The J call is uncertain, as TRBJ2-7 better fits the DNA end. CDR3 length equals 13 residues. The V gene's germline CDR1 is SQVTM and CDR2 ANQGSEA. In DNA form, the CDR3 reads TGCAGCGTGGCCGGGACAGGGACCTACGAGCAGTACTTC. Its translation: CSVAGTGTYEQYF.

The V and J genes are TRBV19 and TRBJ1-2; D gene unclear. Germline CDR1 LNHDA, CDR2 SQIVND (reference sequence). With 5 bases removed from V and 6 bases from J, the gap between germline ends came to 10 bases. The CDR3 runs 12 residues. CDR3 residues: CASSAREDGYTF. The CDR3 DNA reads TGTGCCAGTAGTGCGAGGGAGGATGGCTACACCTTC. Using reference TRBV19 and TRBJ1-2 for the parts outside the CDR3, the full variable domain is DGGITQSPKYLFRKEGQNVTLSCEQNLNHDAMYWYRQDPGQGLRLIYYSQIVNDFQKGDIAEGYSVSREKKESFPLTVTSAQKNPTAFYLCASSAREDGYTFGSGTRLTVV.

This chain links TRBV11-3 with TRBJ2-5; no reliable D call. V was trimmed by 0 bases and J by 5 bases, leaving 10 bases between them. Germline V gene data show CDR1 as SGHNT and CDR2 as YENEEA. The CDR3 is 14 amino acids. Here the CDR3 reads CASSLEGSRETQYF. The CDR3 DNA reads as TGTGCCAGCAGCTTAGAGGGCTCTCGGGAGACCCAGTACTTC.

This chain links TRBV7-8 with TRBJ1-4; D perhaps matches TRBD1 (5 bases). Trimming took off 2 bases at V and 0 bases at J, with 10 bases between the two ends. This CDR3 contains 16 residues. Germline loops: CDR1 SGHVS, CDR2 FQNEAQ. CDR3 nucleotides: TGTGCCAGCAGCTTACTACGACAGCCAACTAATGAAAAACTGTTTTTT. Translating it yields CASSLLRQPTNEKLFF.

This chain links TRBV6-1 with TRBJ1-3; 7 bases agree with TRBD1. The length of the CDR3 is 15 residues. V shed 6 bases, J shed 4 bases, and the junction held 9 bases outside the gene matches. CDR1 is MNHNS and CDR2 is SASEGT in the germline V gene. DNA for the CDR3: TGTGCCAGCAGCCTGACAGGGTTTATCGGAAACACCATATATTTT. Translation gives CASSLTGFIGNTIYF.

V and J are TRBV19 and TRBJ1-3; no reliable D call. V was shortened by 6 bases and J by 0 bases, with 3 bases between the two germline ends. The CDR3 length is 12 residues. CDR1 and CDR2 from the germline V gene are LNHDA and SQIVND (reference sequence). The CDR3, as DNA: TGTGCCAGTAGGAGCTCTGGAAACACCATATATTTT. Translating gives CASRSSGNTIYF.

The chain has TRBV6-5 and TRBJ1-1; D call uncertain. The length of the CDR3 is 12 residues. V was pared by 9 bases and J by 1 base, with 9 bases between. Per the germline V gene, CDR1 is MNHEY and CDR2 is SVGAGI. The DNA for the CDR3 is TGTGCCAGTATACCAGGGAACACTGAAGCTTTCTTT. The encoded protein is CASIPGNTEAFF.

CDR3 sequence: CASRNRGSAFF. The CDR3 DNA sequence: TGTGCCAGCAGGAACAGGGGCTCAGCTTTCTTT. This chain uses TRBV27 with TRBJ1-1, with 7 bases matching TRBD1. Germline CDR1 MNHEY, CDR2 SMNVEV (reference sequence). The CDR3 length is 11 residues. The V gene end was trimmed by 6 bases and the J gene end by 10 bases; junction bases not matched to a gene: 5.

The gene calls are TRBV6-5 and TRBJ2-7, with TRBD2 identical over 8 bases. Trimming removed 2 bases from V and 4 bases from J; junction bases left unmatched: 4. Per the germline V gene, CDR1 is MNHEY and CDR2 is SVGAGI. The CDR3 has 14 amino acids. CDR3 amino acids: CASSYGGTRYEQYF. Here the CDR3 DNA reads TGTGCCAGCAGTTACGGCGGGACTAGATACGAGCAGTACTTC.

The chain recombines TRBV5-1 with TRBJ1-2; D is unresolved. The V end was cut by 0 bases, the J end by 4 bases, with 4 bases between. The V gene's germline CDR1 is SGHRS and CDR2 YFSETQ. The CDR3 is 12 amino acids. The CDR3 nucleotides read TGCGCCAGCAGCTTGGACAGCTATGGCTACACCTTC. Amino acid sequence: CASSLDSYGYTF.

The chain recombines TRBV7-9 with TRBJ1-1, with 8 bases lining up with TRBD1. Germline V gives CDR1 SEHNR, CDR2 FQNEAQ (reference sequence). The CDR3 is made up of 15 amino acids. J was trimmed by 2 bases and V by 3 bases; bases with no gene match: 5. The CDR3 region is CASSFPGQGNTEAFF. The CDR3 DNA sequence: TGTGCCAGCAGCTTCCCCGGACAGGGTAACACTGAAGCTTTCTTT.

This chain links TRBV10-1 with TRBJ1-5; D gene uncertain. Germline CDR1 and CDR2: WNHNN and SYGVQD (reference sequence). The V gene lost 8 bases and the J gene lost 6 bases, with 14 bases spanning the gap. The CDR3 is made up of 13 amino acids. CDR3 protein: CASPSRPSQPQHF. The CDR3 DNA is TGCGCCAGCCCTTCCCGCCCGAGTCAGCCCCAGCATTTT.

The chain employs TRBV30 and TRBJ1-3; the D is unclear. The CDR3 totals 14 residues. Trimming pared 1 base from V and 4 bases from J, leaving 11 bases between. CDR1 and CDR2 (germline): GTSNPN, SVGIG (reference sequence). The CDR3 region has the DNA TGTGCCTGGAGTGCTGCAGCGTCGGGAAACACCATATATTTT. It yields the protein CAWSAAASGNTIYF.

The gene calls are TRBV28 and TRBJ2-5, with a possible D match to TRBD2 (5 bases). The CDR3 runs 15 residues. V lost 2 bases to trimming and J lost 1 base, with 11 bases between them. The germline CDR1 and CDR2 sequences are MDHEN and SYDVKM. This chain's CDR3 is CASSLGTRSQETQYF. CDR3 bases: TGTGCCAGCAGTTTAGGAACTAGAAGCCAAGAGACCCAGTACTTC.

This rearrangement joins TRBV7-2 to TRBJ2-1, with 10 nucleotides matching TRBD2. The trim removed 4 bases at V and 8 bases at J, leaving 8 bases unmatched. Germline V lookup: CDR1 SGHTA, CDR2 FQGNSA. CDR3 length equals 15 residues. The CDR3 DNA is TGTGCCAGCAGCTCGAGCGGGAGGGCCGATGATGAGCAGTTCTTC. Translated: CASSSSGRADDEQFF. Supplemented by reference TRBV7-2 and TRBJ2-1, the full variable domain reads GAGVSQSPSNKVTEKGKDVELRCDPISGHTALYWYRQSLGQGLEFLIYFQGNSAPDKSGLPSDRFSAERTGGSVSTLTIQRTQQEDSAVYLCASSSSGRADDEQFFGPGTRLTVL.

This clone has a handful of counts. V is TRBV5-1 and J is TRBJ1-2; no clear D gene. The CDR3 is 15 amino acids. V lost 1 base and J 6 bases, leaving 16 bases between the germline ends. Germline CDR1 and CDR2: SGHRS and YFSETQ. CDR3 residues: CASSLYILAEDGYTF. The CDR3 nucleotides are TGCGCCAGCAGCTTGTACATACTGGCAGAGGATGGCTACACCTTC.

This chain links TRBV27 with TRBJ2-2; tentatively, D is TRBD1 (5 bases). The CDR3 sequence is 14 residues long. V was cut by 5 bases and J by 5 bases, with 12 bases left in between. CDR1 is MNHEY and CDR2 is SMNVEV in the germline V gene (reference sequence). CDR3 amino acids: CASSLPSGTGELFF. As DNA, the CDR3 is TGTGCCAGCAGTCTACCCTCAGGGACCGGGGAGCTGTTTTTT.

The chain carries TRBV15 and TRBJ1-6; D not certain. CDR3 length equals 15 residues. The germline V gene has CDR1 LNHNV and CDR2 YYDKDF (reference sequence). The V end lost 1 base, the J end lost 7 bases, and 11 bases lay between the germline ends. CDR3 amino acids: CATSRVAEANSPLHF. The DNA of the CDR3 is TGTGCCACCAGCAGAGTGGCCGAGGCGAATTCACCCCTCCACTTT. Supplemented by reference TRBV15 and TRBJ1-6, the full variable domain reads DAMVIQNPRYQVTQFGKPVTLSCSQTLNHNVMYWYQQKSSQAPKLLFHYYDKDFNNEADTPDNFQSRRPNTSFCFLDIRSPGLGDTAMYLCATSRVAEANSPLHFGNGTRLTVT.